Detailed here is one T cell receptor beta chain. The target of this receptor is not known. No quality values exist for individual bases; no much larger clone is one base distant. From its cysteine to its phenylalanine, the CDR3 spans 14 amino acids. CDR3 DNA is the only sequence kept; it has 42 bases, read in frame from the first base. Based on the germline V gene, the CDR1 and CDR2 sequences are SGHRS and YFSETQ. V is trimmed back by 2 bases and J by 7 bases, and the junction contains 7 bases that no gene match accounts for. This entry belongs to a study of control samples from healthy donors and cancer patients (dated by TCRdb to 2018 to 2021). Receptor libraries were prepared by the immunoSEQ multiplex PCR assay. In TCRdb, the immuneACCESS table is reduced to in-frame sequences with V and J assigned. These tables do not hold every clone; where another copy was compared, an unresolved V gene accounts for under half, and the others remain unexplained. The sample includes 120,000 to 150,000 clones, with 75% to 90% observed a single time. Together, the top ten hold around 4.6% of the sample.

The sequenced sample consisted of blood. The V gene is TRBV5-1 and the J gene is TRBJ1-2, with 8 bases aligning to TRBD1. The sequence derives from a man aged 25-45 years in good health. CDR3 protein: CASSFDRGTGGYTF. The base sequence is TGCGCCAGCAGCTTTGACAGGGGAACTGGTGGCTACACCTTC.